The T cell receptor (beta chain) described here comes from a study of cytomegalovirus exposure and HLA in healthy donors. Findings of the study overall: V- and J-gene trimming of TCR beta was linked (in a later analysis) to a missense DCLRE1C variant. Reportedly, TCR beta sequences accurately predicted HLA-A and HLA-B alleles in most subjects. Reported performance of the classifier showed diagnosis of cytomegalovirus status with high specificity and sensitivity.

Unrecorded immune exposure was likely among donors, who were nominally healthy when sampled. PCR used 60 Vbeta primers and 13 Jbeta primers. TCRdb's copy holds only in-frame clones and misses some; the assay was immunoSEQ multiplex PCR. The data show over 120,000 clones, with roughly 9.8% seen just once and roughly 1.9% held by the top ten. The sample holds a few counts of this clone. The antigen is unknown. The CDR3 length is 14 residues. Germline loops: CDR1 GTSNPN, CDR2 SVGIG (reference sequence). V lost 2 bases to trimming and J lost 8 bases; unmatched junction nucleotides: 6. V usage is TRBV30 and J usage is TRBJ1-4; 9 positions match TRBD1. This receptor was obtained from a man in his fifties in good health and CMV-seronegative. Material for sequencing was PBMCs. The CDR3 loop reads CAWSMGQGKEKLFF. CDR3 in DNA: TGTGCCTGGAGTATGGGACAGGGCAAGGAAAAACTGTTTTTT.